What follows are 21 T cell receptor beta chains derived from one specimen sequenced in a study of T cells after yellow fever vaccination. TCRdb used MiXCR to reprocess the 5' RACE reads, holding one entry per CDR3 protein. Counted here are about 240,000 distinct CDR3 sequences, 6% to 7.5% occurring once; the ten biggest clones make up roughly 0.9%. Source: CD4+ T cells sorted from PBMCs, taken 15 days after the yellow fever booster vaccination. The receptors here all came from a man aged 25 to 45 who received the YFV17D yellow fever vaccine.

This clonotype was observed at least ten times. This chain links TRBV18 with TRBJ2-3; no reliable D call. The CDR3 has 14 amino acids. The germline V gene has CDR1 KGHSH and CDR2 LQKENI. The V end lost 8 bases, the J end lost 0 bases, and 12 bases lay between the germline ends. DNA for the CDR3: TGTGCCAGCCGCGACGATTCTAGCACAGATACGCAGTATTTT. Translating gives CASRDDSSTDTQYF.

The rearrangement joins TRBV7-2 to TRBJ2-7; maybe TRBD2 (6 bases). This CDR3 comprises 13 residues. From germline, CDR1 is SGHTA and CDR2 FQGNSA. V was shortened by 5 bases and J by 5 bases, with 13 bases between the two germline ends. CDR3 sequence: CASSLRLDHEQYF. In DNA form, the CDR3 reads TGTGCCAGCAGCCTCCGACTAGACCACGAGCAGTACTTC.

A few counts support this clonotype. V and J are TRBV20-1 and TRBJ2-7; 8 bases align to TRBD2. Germline values: CDR1 DFQATT, CDR2 SNEGSKA (reference sequence). Unmatched junction bases numbered 11, after V lost 5 bases and J lost 2 bases. The CDR3 length is 15 residues. DNA for the CDR3: TGCAGTGCTGATGGAGCGGTCGGGGGGGCCTACGAGCAGTACTTC. It translates to CSADGAVGGAYEQYF.

This clonotype was seen ten or more times. The rearrangement uses TRBV5-1 and TRBJ2-7, with D possibly being TRBD1 or TRBD2 (6 bases each). With 0 bases removed from V and 4 bases from J, the gap between germline ends came to 14 bases. CDR1 is SGHRS, CDR2 YFSETQ, per germline. The CDR3 has 15 amino acids. The CDR3 nucleotides read TGCGCCAGCAGCTTGGTGGTGGGGGGCGAGTACGAGCAGTACTTC. It codes for CASSLVVGGEYEQYF.

The chain employs TRBV12-3 or TRBV12-4 and TRBJ2-1; 9 bases agree with TRBD2. V was clipped by 7 bases and J by 6 bases; unmatched bases: 7. The CDR3 contains 14 residues. The CDR3 bases are TGTGCCAGCACCATAGCGGGAGTGATCAATGAGCAGTTCTTC. Translating gives CASTIAGVINEQFF.

Ten or more counts support this clonotype. The V and J genes are TRBV7-8 and TRBJ1-4; possible D gene TRBD1, 5 bases. V was trimmed by 5 bases and J by 4 bases, leaving 17 bases between them. This CDR3 comprises 16 residues. Looked up from germline, CDR1 is SGHVS and CDR2 is FQNEAQ. The CDR3 here is CASSNRGLLYNEKLFF. DNA for the CDR3: TGTGCCAGCAGCAACCGGGGCCTGCTGTATAATGAAAAACTGTTTTTT.

This clonotype showed up many times. V and J are TRBV2 and TRBJ2-7, with 7 positions matching TRBD1. V was pared by 4 bases and J by 0 bases, with 6 bases of the junction left unmatched. The CDR3 is made up of 15 amino acids. Germline V lookup: CDR1 SNHLY, CDR2 FYNNEI. The CDR3, as DNA: TGTGCCAGCAGTGGGGACAGAAAAAGCTCCTACGAGCAGTACTTC. Protein product: CASSGDRKSSYEQYF.

This clonotype was recorded many times. The CDR3 DNA follows: TGTGCCAGCAGCTTAAAGGCCCCGGGGAGCTCCTACGAGCAGTACTTC. The encoded protein is CASSLKAPGSSYEQYF. The chain couples TRBV7-2 to TRBJ2-7, with D possibly TRBD2 on 5 matching bases. This CDR3 comprises 16 residues. Per germline, CDR1 SGHTA and CDR2 FQGNSA. Deletions cut 2 bases from V and 0 bases from J, with 14 bases between.

Only a few counts were recorded for this clonotype. V gene TRBV10-1 combines with J gene TRBJ2-7; D remains ambiguous. This CDR3 region has 15 residues. Germline CDR1 is WNHNN and CDR2 is SYGVQD (reference sequence). Trimming pared 1 base from V and 6 bases from J, leaving 16 bases between. CDR3 amino acids: CASSEWTEPGFEQYF. DNA for the CDR3: TGCGCCAGCAGTGAGTGGACGGAGCCCGGATTCGAGCAGTACTTC.

The rearrangement uses TRBV29-1 and TRBJ2-3; D possibly uses TRBD1 or TRBD2 (7 bases each). CDR1 and CDR2 from the germline V gene are SQVTM and ANQGSEA. V lost 6 bases and J 7 bases, leaving 20 bases between the germline ends. CDR3 length: 14 amino acids. The CDR3 region has the DNA TGCAGCGTAACGAATATCCAGGGGGGGAATACGCAGTATTTT. It is translated as CSVTNIQGGNTQYF.

The V and J genes are TRBV6-5 and TRBJ2-1; D unclear. CDR3 length: 12 residues. Trimming shortened V by 4 bases and J by 9 bases, and 10 bases separated the two germline ends. The V gene's germline CDR1 is MNHEY and CDR2 SVGAGI. CDR3 DNA sequence: TGTGCCAGCAGTTCCCCGGGCGGTGAGCAGTTCTTC. It specifies CASSSPGGEQFF.

In its sample, this clonotype was seen many times. The CDR3 coding sequence is TGCAGCGTTGCAGTTGGCGGAAGCTCCTACAATGAGCAGTTCTTC. Translating it yields CSVAVGGSSYNEQFF. The J gene is TRBJ2-1, the V gene TRBV29-1; no clear D. The CDR3 is 15 residues long. V was clipped by 4 bases and J by 0 bases, with 13 bases between them. From germline, CDR1 is SQVTM and CDR2 ANQGSEA.

This clonotype has just a few counts. The J gene is TRBJ2-3, the V gene TRBV5-5; D is undetermined. V lost 4 bases and J 4 bases, leaving 10 bases between the germline ends. This CDR3 has 13 residues. Germline CDR1 reads SGHKS; CDR2 reads YYEKEE (reference sequence). CDR3 sequence reads: CASSPDPPDTQYF. The CDR3 DNA reads TGTGCCAGCAGCCCGGACCCCCCAGATACGCAGTATTTT.

The chain carries TRBV6-2 or TRBV6-3 and TRBJ2-5; perhaps TRBD2 as D (5 bases). The CDR3 sequence is 13 residues long. The V end was cut by 6 bases, the J end by 5 bases, with 13 bases between. The V gene's germline CDR1 is MNHEY and CDR2 SVGEGT. The CDR3 nucleotides read TGTGCCAGCAGCCCTACTCGGAGGGAGACCCAGTACTTC. Translating it yields CASSPTRRETQYF.

This clonotype was counted a few times. The genes are TRBV20-1 and TRBJ2-4, with 8 positions matching TRBD2. Germline CDR1 DFQATT, CDR2 SNEGSKA (reference sequence). The CDR3 totals 15 residues. After removal of 0 bases from V and 2 bases from J, the junction contained 3 bases not matched to a gene. CDR3 sequence: CSARDSGTTKNIQYF. The CDR3 nucleotides read TGCAGTGCTAGAGATAGCGGGACAACCAAAAACATTCAGTACTTC.

In its sample, this clonotype was seen many times. The V gene is TRBV20-1, the J gene TRBJ2-3, with D possibly called TRBD1 or TRBD2 (5 bases each). The V gene lost 0 bases and the J gene lost 4 bases, with 11 bases spanning the gap. The CDR3 consists of 14 residues. Looked up from germline, CDR1 is DFQATT and CDR2 is SNEGSKA (reference sequence). The chain's CDR3 is CSARDGGGPDTQYF. CDR3 DNA: TGCAGTGCTAGAGATGGGGGTGGGCCAGATACGCAGTATTTT.

As to this clonotype: One base away lies a much larger clone, so this may be a sequencing read error. This chain uses TRBV20-1 with TRBJ2-1; the D is unclear. The germline CDR1 and CDR2 sequences are DFQATT and SNEGSKA (reference sequence). V was shortened by 6 bases and J by 3 bases, with 12 bases between the two germline ends. CDR3 length equals 13 residues. The CDR3 here is CSALIGNYNEQFF. CDR3 nucleotide sequence: TGCAGTGCCCTGATAGGGAACTACAATGAGCAGTTCTTC.

The rearrangement uses TRBV5-1 and TRBJ2-1; D gene uncertain. The CDR3 runs 14 residues. Germline assignment: CDR1 SGHRS and CDR2 YFSETQ. Trimming removed 0 bases from V and 5 bases from J, with 9 bases in between. DNA for the CDR3: TGCGCCAGCAGCTTGGCCTCGACTCACAATGAGCAGTTCTTC. Residues: CASSLASTHNEQFF.

The CDR3 is CASSYTGAYEQYF. The CDR3 DNA follows: TGTGCCAGCAGTTACACAGGAGCCTACGAGCAGTACTTC. The rearrangement joins TRBV6-2 or TRBV6-3 to TRBJ2-7; the D gene is possibly TRBD1 (5 bases). V was trimmed by 2 bases and J by 2 bases, leaving 7 bases between them. The V gene's germline CDR1 is MNHEY and CDR2 SVGEGT. The CDR3 spans 13 residues.

The rearrangement links TRBV4-2 to TRBJ2-7; tentatively, D is TRBD1 (5 bases). This CDR3 is built from 15 residues. CDR1 LGHNA and CDR2 YNFKEQ come from the germline V gene. V shed 0 bases and J shed 12 bases, with 21 bases lying between them. CDR3 region: CASSQEMGSTTGGYF. DNA for the CDR3: TGTGCCAGCAGCCAAGAAATGGGGTCGACCACAGGCGGGTACTTC.

In its sample, this clonotype was seen a few times. The chain employs TRBV14 and TRBJ2-1; D remains ambiguous. The CDR3 runs 15 residues. Trimming pared 5 bases from V and 6 bases from J, leaving 17 bases between. Germline V gene data show CDR1 as SGHDN and CDR2 as FVKESK. The CDR3 here is CASSALISRLNEQFF. CDR3 DNA: TGTGCCAGCAGCGCACTTATAAGTCGGCTCAATGAGCAGTTCTTC.